Sequencing of this TCR beta chain was carried out in a study of T cell repertoires in cytomegalovirus infection. Across the whole study: Indicated by public TCR beta signatures were CMV infection and matching HLA type. General study findings and limits: HLA-C-restricted CMV clonotypes gave the most frequent clonotype in two of eight donors. Using cumulative public TCR beta family frequency, the authors identified those who carried CMV together with the relevant HLA.

The CDR3 totals 15 residues. Germline assignment: CDR1 SGHNT and CDR2 YENEEA. V lost 5 bases and J 0 bases, leaving 11 bases between the germline ends. One entry per CDR3 protein results from TCRdb running MiXCR on the reads. The sample gives approximately 290,000 distinct CDR3 sequences, over 20% of which show up once; approximately 13% is in the top ten. Points on this clonotype: Antigen: not known.

The receptor comes from a human donor in good health (CMV status not recorded). Some clones in this sample may be carry-over from other donors' samples. The sample comprised PBMCs. The V gene is TRBV11-3, the J gene TRBJ2-1; the D is unclear. The CDR3 reads CASSPGPSSYNEQFF. CDR3 nucleotide sequence: TGTGCCAGCAGCCCCGGTCCCAGCTCCTACAATGAGCAGTTCTTC.